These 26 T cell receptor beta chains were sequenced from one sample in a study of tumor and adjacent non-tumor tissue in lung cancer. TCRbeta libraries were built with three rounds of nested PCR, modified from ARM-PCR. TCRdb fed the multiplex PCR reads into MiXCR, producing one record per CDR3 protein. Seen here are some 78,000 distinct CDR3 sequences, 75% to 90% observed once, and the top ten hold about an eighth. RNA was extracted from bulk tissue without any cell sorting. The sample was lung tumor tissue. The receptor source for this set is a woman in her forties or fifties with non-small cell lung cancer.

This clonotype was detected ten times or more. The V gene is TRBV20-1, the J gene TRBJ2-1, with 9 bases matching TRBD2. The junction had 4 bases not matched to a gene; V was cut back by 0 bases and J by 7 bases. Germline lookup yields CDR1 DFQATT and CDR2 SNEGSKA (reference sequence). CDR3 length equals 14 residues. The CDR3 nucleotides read TGCAGTGCTAGAGATAGCGGGAGTCGGAATGAGCAGTTCTTC. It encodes CSARDSGSRNEQFF.

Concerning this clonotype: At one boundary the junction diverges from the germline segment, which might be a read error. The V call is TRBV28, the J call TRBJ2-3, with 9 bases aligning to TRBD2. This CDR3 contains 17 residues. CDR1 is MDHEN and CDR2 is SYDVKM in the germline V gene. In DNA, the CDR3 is TGTGTCAGCAGTTCCGGCGGGTTAGCGGGAGCGGCAGATATGCAGTATTTT. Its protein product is CVSSSGGLAGAADMQYF.

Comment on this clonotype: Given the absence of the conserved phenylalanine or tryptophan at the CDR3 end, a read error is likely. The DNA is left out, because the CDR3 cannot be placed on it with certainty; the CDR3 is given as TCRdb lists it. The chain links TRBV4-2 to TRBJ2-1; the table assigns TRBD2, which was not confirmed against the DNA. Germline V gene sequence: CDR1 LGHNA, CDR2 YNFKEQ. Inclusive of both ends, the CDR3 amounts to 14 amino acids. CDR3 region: CASSQVGGLAGGFL.

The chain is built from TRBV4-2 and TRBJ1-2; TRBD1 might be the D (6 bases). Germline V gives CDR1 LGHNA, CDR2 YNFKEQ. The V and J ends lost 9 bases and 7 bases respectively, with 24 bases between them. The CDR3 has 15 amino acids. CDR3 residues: CARNQGRAVSGGYTF. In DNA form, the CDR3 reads TGTGCCAGAAACCAGGGGAGAGCCGTCAGCGGTGGCTACACCTTC.

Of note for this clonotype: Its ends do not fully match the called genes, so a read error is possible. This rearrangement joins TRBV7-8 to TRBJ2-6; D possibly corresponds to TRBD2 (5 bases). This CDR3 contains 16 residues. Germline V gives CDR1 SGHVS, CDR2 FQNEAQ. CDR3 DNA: TGTGCCAGCAGCCAAGGACTCCACTCTGGGGTCAACGTCCTGACTTTC. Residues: CASSQGLHSGVNVLTF.

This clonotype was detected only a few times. The CDR3 loop reads CATQDRHSNYGYTF. The CDR3, as DNA: TGTGCCACTCAGGACAGGCACTCTAACTATGGCTACACCTTC. This sequence joins TRBV6-5 and TRBJ1-2; 7 bases line up with TRBD1. J lost 0 bases, V lost 10 bases, and 8 bases had no gene match. The germline V gene encodes CDR1 MNHEY and CDR2 SVGAGI. The CDR3 runs 14 residues.

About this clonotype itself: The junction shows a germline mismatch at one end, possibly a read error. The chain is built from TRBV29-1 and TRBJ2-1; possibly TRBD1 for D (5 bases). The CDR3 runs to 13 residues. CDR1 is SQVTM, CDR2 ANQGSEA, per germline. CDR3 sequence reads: CSVDRKDINEEFF. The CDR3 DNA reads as TGCAGCGTTGATAGGAAGGACATCAATGAGGAGTTCTTC.

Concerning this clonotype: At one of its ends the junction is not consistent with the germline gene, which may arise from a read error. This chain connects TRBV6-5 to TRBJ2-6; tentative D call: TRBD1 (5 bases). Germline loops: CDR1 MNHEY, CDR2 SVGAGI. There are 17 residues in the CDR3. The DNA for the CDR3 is TGTGCCAGCAGTTACTCAAACAGGTTCCCTGGGGCCAACGTCCTGAGTTTC. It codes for CASSYSNRFPGANVLSF.

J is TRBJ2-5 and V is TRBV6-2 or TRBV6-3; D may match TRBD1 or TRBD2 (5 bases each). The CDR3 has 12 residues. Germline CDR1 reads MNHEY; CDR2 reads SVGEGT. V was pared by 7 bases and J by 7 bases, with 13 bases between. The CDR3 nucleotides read TGTGCCAGCAAAGTAGCCGGGGCGACCCAGTACTTC. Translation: CASKVAGATQYF.

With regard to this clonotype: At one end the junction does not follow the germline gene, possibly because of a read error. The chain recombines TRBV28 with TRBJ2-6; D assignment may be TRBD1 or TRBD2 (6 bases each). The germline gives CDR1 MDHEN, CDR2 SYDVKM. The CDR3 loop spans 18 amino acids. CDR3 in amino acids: CVSSLWRGAGSGANVLTF. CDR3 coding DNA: TGTGTCAGCAGTTTATGGAGGGGGGCCGGGTCTGGGGCCAACGTCCTGACTTTC.

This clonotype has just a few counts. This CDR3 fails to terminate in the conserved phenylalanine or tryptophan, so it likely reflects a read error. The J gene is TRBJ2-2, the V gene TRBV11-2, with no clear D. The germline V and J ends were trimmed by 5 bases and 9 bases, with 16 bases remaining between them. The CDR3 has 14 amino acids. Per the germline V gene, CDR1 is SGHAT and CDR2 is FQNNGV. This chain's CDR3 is CASSRAAAARELFS. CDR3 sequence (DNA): TGTGCCAGCAGCCGCGCTGCGGCGGCCCGGGAGCTGTTTTCT.

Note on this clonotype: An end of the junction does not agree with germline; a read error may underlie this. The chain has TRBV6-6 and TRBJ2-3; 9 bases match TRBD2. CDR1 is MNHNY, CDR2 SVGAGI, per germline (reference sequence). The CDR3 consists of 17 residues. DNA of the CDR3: TGTGCCAGTAGTTACTCTCGGGGTAGCGGGGGTTCAGATACGCAGTGTTTT. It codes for CASSYSRGSGGSDTQCF.

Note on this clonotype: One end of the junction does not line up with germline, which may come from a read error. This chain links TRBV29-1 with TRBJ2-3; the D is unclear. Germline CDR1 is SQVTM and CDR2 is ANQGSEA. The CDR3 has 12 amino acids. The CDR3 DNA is TGCATCGTTGAGAATAGCACAGATACGCAGTATTTT. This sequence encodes CIVENSTDTQYF.

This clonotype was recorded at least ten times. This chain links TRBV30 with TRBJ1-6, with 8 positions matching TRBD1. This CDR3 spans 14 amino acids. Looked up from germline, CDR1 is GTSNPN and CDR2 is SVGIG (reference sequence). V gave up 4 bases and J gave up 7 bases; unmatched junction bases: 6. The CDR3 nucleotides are TGTGCCTGGAAGTCCGGGACAGGAAATTCACCCCTCCACTTT. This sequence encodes CAWKSGTGNSPLHF.

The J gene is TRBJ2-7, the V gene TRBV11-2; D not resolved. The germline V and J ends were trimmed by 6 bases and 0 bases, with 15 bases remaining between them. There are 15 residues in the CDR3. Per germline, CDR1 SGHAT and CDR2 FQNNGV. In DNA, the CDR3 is TGTGCCAGCAGTATGGGCGTGGATTTCTCCTACGAGCAGTACTTC. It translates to CASSMGVDFSYEQYF.

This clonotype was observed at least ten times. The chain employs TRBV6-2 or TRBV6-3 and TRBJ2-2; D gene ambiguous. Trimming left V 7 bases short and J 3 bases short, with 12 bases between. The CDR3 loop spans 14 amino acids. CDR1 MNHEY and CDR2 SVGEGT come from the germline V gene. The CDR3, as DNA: TGTGCCAGCACCCTGGGCAGAGACACCGGGGAGCTGTTTTTT. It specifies CASTLGRDTGELFF.

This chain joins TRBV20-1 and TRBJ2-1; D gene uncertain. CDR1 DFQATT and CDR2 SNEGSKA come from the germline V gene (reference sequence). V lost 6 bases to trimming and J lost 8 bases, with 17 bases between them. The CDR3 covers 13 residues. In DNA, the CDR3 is TGCAGTGCCAGTCGAGTGAGTTATGATGAGCAGTTCTTC. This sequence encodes CSASRVSYDEQFF.

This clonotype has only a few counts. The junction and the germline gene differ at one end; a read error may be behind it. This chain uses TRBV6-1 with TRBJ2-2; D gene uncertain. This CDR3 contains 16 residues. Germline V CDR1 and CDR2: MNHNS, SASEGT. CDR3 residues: CACSQRSTANTGELFF. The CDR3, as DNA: TGTGCCTGCAGTCAAAGATCTACAGCGAACACAGGGGAGCTGTTTTTT.

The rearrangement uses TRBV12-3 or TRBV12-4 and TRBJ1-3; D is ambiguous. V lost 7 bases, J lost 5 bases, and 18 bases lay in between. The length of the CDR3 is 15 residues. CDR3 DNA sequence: TGTGCCAGCACCAAGACACCTACCACTAGAAACACCATATATTTT. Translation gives CASTKTPTTRNTIYF.

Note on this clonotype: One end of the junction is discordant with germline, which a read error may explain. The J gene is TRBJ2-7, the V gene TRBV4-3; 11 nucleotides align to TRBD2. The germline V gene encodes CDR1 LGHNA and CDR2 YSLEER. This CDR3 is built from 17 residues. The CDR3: CASSQVFTTSGNYEQYF. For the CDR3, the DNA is TGTGCCAGCAGCCAAGTTTTTACGACTAGCGGGAACTACGAGCAGTACTTC.

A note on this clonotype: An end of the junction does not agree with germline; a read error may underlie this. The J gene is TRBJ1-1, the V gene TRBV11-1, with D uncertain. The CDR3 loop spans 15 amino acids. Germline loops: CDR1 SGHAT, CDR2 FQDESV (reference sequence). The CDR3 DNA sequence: TGTGCCAGCAGCCTAGATACCGGGGAGAGCACTGAAGCTTTATTT. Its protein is CASSLDTGESTEALF.

CDR3 residues: CASSFGQRQETQYF. The CDR3 DNA follows: TGTGCCAGCAGCTTCGGACAGCGACAAGAGACCCAGTACTTC. The chain carries TRBV7-2 and TRBJ2-5, with a possible D match to TRBD1 (6 bases). Trimming stripped 3 bases from V and 2 bases from J, with 10 bases between. The CDR3 extends over 14 amino acids. Germline V gene sequence: CDR1 SGHTA, CDR2 FQGNSA.

The CDR3 protein is CATARTGGRETQYF. The DNA of the CDR3 is TGTGCCACCGCAAGGACAGGGGGCCGCGAGACCCAGTACTTC. V gene TRBV19 combines with J gene TRBJ2-5; 11 bases are shared with TRBD1. This CDR3 has 14 amino acids. After removal of 10 bases from V and 5 bases from J, the junction contained 9 bases not matched to a gene. CDR1 LNHDA and CDR2 SQIVND come from the germline V gene (reference sequence).

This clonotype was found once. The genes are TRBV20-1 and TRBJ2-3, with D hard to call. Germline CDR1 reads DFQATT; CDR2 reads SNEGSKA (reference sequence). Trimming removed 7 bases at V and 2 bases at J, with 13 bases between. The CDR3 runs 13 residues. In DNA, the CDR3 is TGCAGTGTTACCCAACTGAACACAGATACGCAGTATTTT. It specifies CSVTQLNTDTQYF.

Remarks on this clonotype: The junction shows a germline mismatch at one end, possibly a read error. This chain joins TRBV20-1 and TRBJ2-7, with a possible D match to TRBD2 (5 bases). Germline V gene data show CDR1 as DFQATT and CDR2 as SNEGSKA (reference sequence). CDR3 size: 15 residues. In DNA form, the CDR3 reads TGCAGTGCTAGAGATCCCCGGGGTGCGGGCTACAAGCACTACTTC. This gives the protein CSARDPRGAGYKHYF.

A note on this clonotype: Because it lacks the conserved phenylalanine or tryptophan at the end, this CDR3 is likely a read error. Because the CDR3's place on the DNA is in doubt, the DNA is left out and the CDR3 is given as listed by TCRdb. The CDR3 sequence is CASSGRAEAQYL. The genes are TRBV6-2 or TRBV6-3 and TRBJ2-5; no check of the table's D call, TRBD2, against the DNA was made. In germline, CDR1 is MNHEY, CDR2 SVGEGT. The CDR3 numbers 12 amino acids, ends counted.